The subject of this entry is one T cell receptor (beta chain). What it binds is unknown. This entry belongs to a study of neoadjuvant anti-PD-1 for oral cavity cancer. Turning to the study itself: Around day 43, patients without progression received a fourth nivolumab dose before surgery.

Repertoires were generated with immunoSEQ multiplex PCR, while TCRdb's copy carries only in-frame clones and drops some. The sample includes 7,000 to 9,500 clones, 67% of them seen just once. The V and J ends lost 8 bases and 2 bases respectively, with 10 bases between them. This CDR3 region has 12 residues. The germline V gene has CDR1 MDHEN and CDR2 SYDVKM. Whole-study findings and limits: Non-responders to neoadjuvant nivolumab had significantly more clonal PBMC T cells than responders.

Regarding time point: after neoadjuvant nivolumab, at surgical resection. This chain links TRBV28 with TRBJ2-7; D perhaps matches TRBD2 (6 bases). This sequence was found in a person aged 40 to 85 with oral cavity squamous cell carcinoma. Specimen: PBMCs, collected after nivolumab (anti-PD-1) treatment. In nucleotides, the CDR3 is TGTGCCAGCGCCGCGGGGACCTACGAGCAGTACTTC. It is translated as CASAAGTYEQYF. Full variable domain (remainder filled in from reference TRBV28 and TRBJ2-7): DVKVTQSSRYLVKRTGEKVFLECVQDMDHENMFWYRQDPGLGLRLIYFSYDVKMKEKGDIPEGYSVSREKKERFSLILESASTNQTSMYLCASAAGTYEQYFGPGTRLTVT.